These 9 T cell receptor beta chains were sequenced from one sample in a study of TIL therapy for anti-PD-1-resistant metastatic lung cancer. The immunoSEQ assay was v3. Clones were sequenced by immunoSEQ multiplex PCR, and TCRdb holds only the in-frame ones, with some missing. The table shows 45,000 to 60,000 clones, with about two thirds occurring only once. The time point was: pre-treatment sample, taken before nivolumab and TIL therapy. Pleural nodules or supraclavicular lymph nodes made up most of the excised metastases sampled. Sequencing was performed on tumor tissue, taken at baseline. The source of these receptors is a person aged 25 to 80 with non-small cell lung cancer.

The genes are TRBV7-2 and TRBJ2-7, with D perhaps being TRBD1 or TRBD2 (5 bases each). This CDR3 contains 15 residues. Germline V gene sequence: CDR1 SGHTA, CDR2 FQGNSA. The V gene lost 6 bases and the J gene lost 2 bases, with 17 bases spanning the gap. DNA for the CDR3: TGTGCCAGCAGTAGCGAACCGGGACGCCCCTACGAGCAGTACTTC. Protein: CASSSEPGRPYEQYF.

This clone turned up a few times. The chain links TRBV5-4 to TRBJ2-7; perhaps TRBD2 as D (6 bases). The CDR3 is 15 residues long. The V end lost 0 bases, the J end lost 3 bases, and 13 bases lay between the germline ends. Germline CDR1 is SGHNT and CDR2 is YYREEE (reference sequence). The CDR3 DNA is TGTGCCAGCAGCTTGGTGGTGGGCGGGAACTACGAGCAGTACTTC. It codes for CASSLVVGGNYEQYF.

The genes are TRBV5-6 and TRBJ1-5; D is undetermined. The CDR3 spans 12 residues. Germline CDR1 reads SGHDT; CDR2 reads YYEEEE. The V end was cut by 0 bases, the J end by 2 bases, with 0 bases between. CDR3 protein: CASSLGNQPQHF. CDR3 nucleotides: TGTGCCAGCAGCTTGGGCAATCAGCCCCAGCATTTT. Supplemented by reference TRBV5-6 and TRBJ1-5, the full variable domain reads DAGVTQSPTHLIKTRGQQVTLRCSPKSGHDTVSWYQQALGQGPQFIFQYYEEEERQRGNFPDRFSGHQFPNYSSELNVNALLLGDSALYLCASSLGNQPQHFGDGTRLSIL.

The chain employs TRBV18 and TRBJ2-1; the match to TRBD2 covers 9 bases. V lost 3 bases to trimming and J lost 6 bases; unmatched junction nucleotides: 9. Germline V gene sequence: CDR1 KGHSH, CDR2 LQKENI. CDR3 size: 16 residues. CDR3 in amino acids: CASSPNPSGNGNEQFF. The CDR3 nucleotides read TGTGCCAGCTCACCGAATCCTAGCGGGAATGGCAATGAGCAGTTCTTC.

The V and J genes are TRBV4-2 and TRBJ1-2, with a weak D call TRBD1 (5 bases). The CDR3 has 14 amino acids. V lost 0 bases, J lost 4 bases, and 9 bases lay in between. Germline CDR1 is LGHNA and CDR2 is YNFKEQ. CDR3 sequence reads: CASSQEGDAYGYTF. DNA of the CDR3: TGTGCCAGCAGCCAAGAGGGGGATGCCTATGGCTACACCTTC.

This chain links TRBV30 with TRBJ1-5, with no clear D. Trimming pared 1 base from V and 6 bases from J, leaving 13 bases between. This CDR3 spans 14 amino acids. CDR1 and CDR2 (germline): GTSNPN, SVGIG (reference sequence). In nucleotides, the CDR3 is TGTGCCTGGAGTGGAGGAGGGTCCAGTCAGCCCCAGCATTTT. Amino acid sequence: CAWSGGGSSQPQHF.

The gene calls are TRBV28 and TRBJ1-3, with 8 bases lining up with TRBD1. The V gene end was trimmed by 2 bases and the J gene end by 4 bases; junction bases not matched to a gene: 1. Germline V gives CDR1 MDHEN, CDR2 SYDVKM. This CDR3 is 14 amino acids long. CDR3 DNA: TGTGCCAGCAGTTTACAGGGGGCAGGAAACACCATATATTTT. Translation: CASSLQGAGNTIYF. Filled out from reference TRBV28 and TRBJ1-3, the complete variable domain reads DVKVTQSSRYLVKRTGEKVFLECVQDMDHENMFWYRQDPGLGLRLIYFSYDVKMKEKGDIPEGYSVSREKKERFSLILESASTNQTSMYLCASSLQGAGNTIYFGEGSWLTVV.

Here the CDR3 DNA reads TGTGCCAGCTGGGACTCTGGGGTTGAAAAACTGTTTTTT. Amino acids: CASWDSGVEKLFF. The chain has TRBV28 and TRBJ1-4; a weak D match, TRBD1 (5 bases). The CDR3 length is 13 residues. CDR1 and CDR2 from the germline V gene are MDHEN and SYDVKM. Trimming took 8 bases from V and 7 from J, leaving 14 bases between them.

This clone is termed medium-sized. The chain joins TRBV28 to TRBJ2-1; 8 bases are a match to TRBD1. CDR1 is MDHEN, CDR2 SYDVKM, per germline. V lost 4 bases, J lost 3 bases, and 5 bases stayed unmatched. This CDR3 spans 15 amino acids. DNA for the CDR3: TGTGCCAGCAGTTCCCCCGGGACAGGCTACAATGAGCAGTTCTTC. This translates into CASSSPGTGYNEQFF. Combining the CDR3 with reference TRBV28 and TRBJ2-1 gives the whole variable domain DVKVTQSSRYLVKRTGEKVFLECVQDMDHENMFWYRQDPGLGLRLIYFSYDVKMKEKGDIPEGYSVSREKKERFSLILESASTNQTSMYLCASSSPGTGYNEQFFGPGTRLTVL.